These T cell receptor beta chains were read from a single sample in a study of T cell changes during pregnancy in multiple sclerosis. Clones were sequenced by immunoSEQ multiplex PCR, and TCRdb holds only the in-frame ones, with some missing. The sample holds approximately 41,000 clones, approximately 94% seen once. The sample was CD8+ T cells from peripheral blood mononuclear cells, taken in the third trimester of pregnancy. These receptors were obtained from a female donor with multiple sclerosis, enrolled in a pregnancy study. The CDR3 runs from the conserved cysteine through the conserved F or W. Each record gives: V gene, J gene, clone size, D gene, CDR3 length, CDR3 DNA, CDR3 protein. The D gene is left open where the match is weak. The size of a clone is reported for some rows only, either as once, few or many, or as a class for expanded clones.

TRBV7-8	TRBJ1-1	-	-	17	TGTGCCAGCAGCTTAGCGTTAAGAGGGGGTGGGGACACTGAAGCTTTCTTT	CASSLALRGGGDTEAFF
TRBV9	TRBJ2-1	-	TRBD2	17	TGTGCCAGCAGCGCATACACGGGACTAGGGGGATACAATGAGCAGTTCTTC	CASSAYTGLGGYNEQFF
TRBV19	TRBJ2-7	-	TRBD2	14	TGTGCCAGTAGTATTGGAGCGGGGAACTACGAGCAGTACTTC	CASSIGAGNYEQYF
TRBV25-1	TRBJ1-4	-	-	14	TGTGCCGGAGGACAGCCTGCAACTAATGAAAAACTGTTTTTT	CAGGQPATNEKLFF
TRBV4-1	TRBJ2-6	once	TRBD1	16	TGCGCCAGCAGCCGCCCGACAGGGGCTGGGGCCAACGTCCTGACTTTC	CASSRPTGAGANVLTF
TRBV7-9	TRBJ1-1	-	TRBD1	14	TGTGCCAGTAACCGAGGGACAGGCAACACTGAAGCTTTCTTT	CASNRGTGNTEAFF
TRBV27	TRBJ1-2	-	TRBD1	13	TGTGCCAGCAGTTTTCAGGGGGCGGGGGGCTACACCTTC	CASSFQGAGGYTF
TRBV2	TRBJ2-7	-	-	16	TGTGCCAGCAGTGAAGCGCTTGGCCTAGCTTCCTACGAGCAGTACTTC	CASSEALGLASYEQYF
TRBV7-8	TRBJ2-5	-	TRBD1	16	TGTGCCAGCAGCTTAGATAGGTGGACAGGGAAAGAGACCCAGTACTTC	CASSLDRWTGKETQYF
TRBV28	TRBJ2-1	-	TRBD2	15	TGTGCCAGCAGTTTTATCGGGAGGGGGAGGAATGAGCAGTTCTTC	CASSFIGRGRNEQFF
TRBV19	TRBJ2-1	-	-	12	TGTGCCAGTTCACCCGGGGTCTATGAGCAGTTCTTC	CASSPGVYEQFF
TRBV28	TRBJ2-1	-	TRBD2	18	TGTGCCGGCGCCGGGACTAGCGGGAGAGGGACACCCTACAATGAGCAGTTCTTC	CAGAGTSGRGTPYNEQFF
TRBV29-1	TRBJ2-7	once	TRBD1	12	TGCAGCGTTCCCGGGACAGGGGGCGAGCAGTACTTC	CSVPGTGGEQYF
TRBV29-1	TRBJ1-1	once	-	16	TGCAGCGTCTACCTCCACCCCGACAGGAGAAACACTGAAGCTTTCTTT	CSVYLHPDRRNTEAFF
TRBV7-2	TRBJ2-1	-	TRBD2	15	TGTGCCAGCAGCCGGACTAGCGGGACCCACAATGAGCAGTTCTTC	CASSRTSGTHNEQFF
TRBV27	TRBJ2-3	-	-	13	TGTGCCAGCACCAACAGGGCGTGGGATACGCAGTATTTT	CASTNRAWDTQYF
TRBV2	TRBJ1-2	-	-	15	TGTGCCAGCAGTGAACTCGGTCGGGGGAACTATGGCTACACCTTC	CASSELGRGNYGYTF
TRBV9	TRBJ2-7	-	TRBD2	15	TGTGCCAGCAGCGTAGGTGTAGCGGGAGCCTACGAGCAGTACTTC	CASSVGVAGAYEQYF
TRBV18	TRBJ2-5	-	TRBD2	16	TGTGCCAGCTCCCCCTCCGGACTAGCGGGAGCAGAGACCCAGTACTTC	CASSPSGLAGAETQYF
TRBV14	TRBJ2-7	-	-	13	TGTGCCAGCAGCCAAATTACTAGCTACGAGCAGTACTTC	CASSQITSYEQYF
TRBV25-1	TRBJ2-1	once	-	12	TGTGCCAGCTTCGGGACTCACAATGAGCAGTTCTTC	CASFGTHNEQFF
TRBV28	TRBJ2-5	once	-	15	TGTGCCAGCAGTTTGACGGCAGGAGGCCCGGAGACCCAGTACTTC	CASSLTAGGPETQYF
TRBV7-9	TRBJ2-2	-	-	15	TGTGCCAGCAGCCCTCCTAATGCGAACACCGGGGAGCTGTTTTTT	CASSPPNANTGELFF
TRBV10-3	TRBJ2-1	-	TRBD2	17	TGTGCCATCAGTGAGAGGCTAGCGGGAGGTCTGGGGAATGAGCAGTTCTTC	CAISERLAGGLGNEQFF
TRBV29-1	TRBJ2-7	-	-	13	TGCAGCGTTGAGGGGGGATTCGGCTACGAGCAGTACTTC	CSVEGGFGYEQYF
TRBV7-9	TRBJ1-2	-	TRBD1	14	TGTGCCACTTCTCCTCCCGGGACAGGGTATGGCTACACCTTC	CATSPPGTGYGYTF
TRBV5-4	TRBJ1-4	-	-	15	TGTGCCAGCAGCTTCCAGGGGCCTAATGATAAAAAACTGTTTTTT	CASSFQGPNDKKLFF
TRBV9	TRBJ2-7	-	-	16	TGTGCCAGCAGCGTAGGCTCGGGACAAAGCTCCTACGAGCAGTACTTC	CASSVGSGQSSYEQYF
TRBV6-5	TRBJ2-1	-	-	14	TGTGCCAGCAGTTACTGGCAGTTCTACAATGAGCAGTTCTTC	CASSYWQFYNEQFF
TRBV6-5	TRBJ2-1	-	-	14	TGTGCCAGCAGTTACTCGTCCCCGTACAATGAGCAGTTCTTC	CASSYSSPYNEQFF
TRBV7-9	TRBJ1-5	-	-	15	TGTGCCAGCAGCTTAGAGGGAGGGAGCAATCAGCCCCAGCATTTT	CASSLEGGSNQPQHF
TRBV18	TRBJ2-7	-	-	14	TGTGCCAGCTCAACCCGGGACACCCCCTACGAGCAGTACTTC	CASSTRDTPYEQYF
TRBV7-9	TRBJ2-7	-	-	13	TGTGCCAGCAGCCCCCCGTCCTCCTACGAGCAGTACTTC	CASSPPSSYEQYF
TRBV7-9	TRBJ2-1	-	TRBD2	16	TGTGCCAGCAGCGGCCTGCGGGGGAGCTCCTACAATGAGCAGTTCTTC	CASSGLRGSSYNEQFF
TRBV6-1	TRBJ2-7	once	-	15	TGTGCCAGCAGTGAAGGCGGGGCCACCCTTTACGAGCAGTACTTC	CASSEGGATLYEQYF
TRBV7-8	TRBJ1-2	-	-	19	TGTGCCAGCAGCCAAAAACAGTGGGCCCTGGCCCCTGGGCTCTATGGCTACACCTTC	CASSQKQWALAPGLYGYTF
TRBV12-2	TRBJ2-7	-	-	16	TGTGCAAGTCGCTTAGTAGGCAGGGGGCGAACAGACGAGCAGTACTTC	CASRLVGRGRTDEQYF
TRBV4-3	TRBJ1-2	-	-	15	TGCGCCAGCAGCCCCGGGATGGGGGGGAAGGTCGGCTACACCTTC	CASSPGMGGKVGYTF
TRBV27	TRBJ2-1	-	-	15	TGTGCCAGCAGTTTATATGAGAGAAGCGACAATGAGCAGTTCTTC	CASSLYERSDNEQFF
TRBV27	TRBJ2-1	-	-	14	TGTGCCAGCAGTTTTAGGGGCTTCGGCAATGAGCAGTTCTTC	CASSFRGFGNEQFF